These 6 T cell receptor beta chains originate from one sample sequenced in a study of beta chain features in type 1 diabetes. The investigators reverse transcribed all of the isolated RNA, so they sequenced expressed TCRB transcripts. Libraries were prepared by immunoSEQ multiplex PCR; TCRdb keeps only in-frame clonotypes and omits some of them. The sample has over 350,000 clones, over 12% seen once. The sequencing sample was made of naive CD4+ T cells from blood. The source of these receptors is a woman aged 18-29 years in good health.

This chain connects TRBV7-2 to TRBJ2-1, with TRBD1 matching 9 bases. The CDR3 loop spans 17 amino acids. The V gene end was trimmed by 3 bases and the J gene end by 7 bases; junction bases not matched to a gene: 13. Germline V gene data show CDR1 as SGHTA and CDR2 as FQGNSA. As DNA, the CDR3 is TGTGCCAGCAGCTTTCTCTTAGGACAGGGGAGGTGGAATGAGCAGTTCTTC. Translating gives CASSFLLGQGRWNEQFF.

The rearrangement joins TRBV29-1 to TRBJ1-2, with TRBD1 matching 8 bases. The CDR3 runs 13 residues. Losses at the gene ends were 4 bases for V and 4 bases for J; bases not matched to a gene: 5. Germline-derived CDR1 and CDR2 are SQVTM and ANQGSEA. CDR3 sequence (DNA): TGCAGCGTTGCGGGACAGGTCTCCTATGGCTACACCTTC. It codes for CSVAGQVSYGYTF. The complete variable domain, with remaining parts taken from reference TRBV29-1 and TRBJ1-2, reads SAVISQKPSRDICQRGTSLTIQCQVDSQVTMMFWYRQQPGQSLTLIATANQGSEATYESGFVIDKFPISRPNLTFSTLTVSNMSPEDSSIYLCSVAGQVSYGYTFGSGTRLTVV.

Regarding this clone: At one of its ends the junction is not consistent with the germline gene, which may arise from a read error. The V and J genes are TRBV29-1 and TRBJ1-1; TRBD1 agrees at 11 bases. Germline V CDR1 and CDR2: SQVTM, ANQGSEA. The CDR3 covers 9 residues. For the CDR3, the DNA is TGCAGCGTTGGGGACAGGGGGGAGTTT. Its translation: CSVGDRGEF.

This clone was recorded a few times. V usage is TRBV5-4 and J usage is TRBJ1-4; a weak D match, TRBD1 (5 bases). V gave up 0 bases and J gave up 3 bases, with 6 bases separating them. CDR1 and CDR2 (germline): SGHNT, YYREEE (reference sequence). The CDR3 spans 14 residues. The CDR3 sequence is CASSLEGSNEKLFF. CDR3 DNA: TGTGCCAGCAGCTTGGAGGGGTCTAATGAAAAACTGTTTTTT.

This clone has a handful of counts. Other DNA sequences within the sample encode an identical CDR3. The gene calls are TRBV20-1 and TRBJ1-1; no clear D. Germline-derived CDR1 and CDR2 are DFQATT and SNEGSKA (reference sequence). The CDR3 length is 11 residues. Trimming removed 5 bases from V and 4 bases from J, with 8 bases in between. Here the CDR3 DNA reads TGCAGTGCTGGACGGGGCACTGAAGCTTTCTTT. It specifies CSAGRGTEAFF.

This chain uses TRBV21-1 with TRBJ2-7; TRBD2, the table's D call, lacks a check against the DNA. TRBV21-1 is flagged as a pseudogene. The CDR3 is made up of 13 amino acids. This chain's CDR3 is CAGTSGTNYEQYF. The CDR3 DNA reads as TGTGCCGGGACGAGCGGGACTAATTACGAGCAGTACTTC.